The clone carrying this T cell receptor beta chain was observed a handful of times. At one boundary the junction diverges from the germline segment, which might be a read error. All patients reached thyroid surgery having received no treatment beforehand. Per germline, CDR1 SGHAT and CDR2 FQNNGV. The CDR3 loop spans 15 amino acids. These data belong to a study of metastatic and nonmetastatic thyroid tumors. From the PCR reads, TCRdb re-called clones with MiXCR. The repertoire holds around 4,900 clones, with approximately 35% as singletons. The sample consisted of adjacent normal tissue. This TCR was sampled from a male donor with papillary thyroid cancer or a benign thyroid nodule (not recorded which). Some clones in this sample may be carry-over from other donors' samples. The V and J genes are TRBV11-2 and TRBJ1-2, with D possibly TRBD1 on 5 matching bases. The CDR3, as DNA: TGTGCCATCAGCTTAGGCAGACAGTTCTGGGGCGGCTACACCTTC. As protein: CAISLGRQFWGGYTF.